This T cell receptor (beta chain) stems from a study of blood T cells in healthy people across ages (dated by TCRdb to the mid-2010s). General notes on the study: In model experiments, template switching captured roughly one uniquely barcoded TCR beta cDNA molecule for every two T cells. Using deep sequencing normalized with unique cDNA molecular identifiers, the study measured how TCR beta repertoire diversity changes with age. The donors were split into four age groups: young (average 16 years), middle-aged (about 40), aged (around 67) and long-lived (approximately 80). To avoid experimental bias, donors of different ages were spread randomly across the sequencing lanes. For two donors (one aged 18 to 30 and one aged 80 or older), the study analyzed two additional independent replicas of 1 million unique cDNA reads from the same blood draw.

The junction shows trimming of 3 bases on V and 1 base on J, plus 13 bases between the germline ends. From the cysteine through the phenylalanine, the CDR3 covers 15 amino acids. Only CDR3 DNA is held: 45 bases, read in frame from base 1. The germline V gene (reference sequence) sets CDR1 to DFQATT and CDR2 to SNEGSKA. Study-wide conclusions, independent of this receptor: Because donor CMV infection status was unknown, age-related changes in expanded clonotypes were potentially confounded. Compared with the aged group, the long-lived group had more naive CD4+ T cells, fewer expanded clones and increased TCR diversity, a pattern suggesting age selection. Observed TCR beta diversity correlated strongly with the percentage of naive T cells measured by flow cytometry. Estimates of total diversity based on one million sequenced T cells were regarded as lower bounds and as underestimates. Bulk unsorted PBMC profiling prevented conclusive comparison of naive and antigen-experienced compartments. Observed TCR beta diversity per million T cells fell roughly linearly with age, and a significant reduction was already apparent by age around 39.

Systemically healthy Caucasian individuals from Russia, roughly 40 in total and aged roughly 6 to 100 years, were included as donors. Each donor gave approximately 10 milliliters of peripheral blood, collected into EDTA-treated Vacutainer tubes. PBMCs were isolated by Ficoll-Paque density-gradient centrifugation, with at least 7 million obtained per sample. Trizol reagent was used to extract total RNA from PBMCs, with at least 5 micrograms per sample. For every donor, flow cytometry on a PBMC aliquot measured the percentage of naive CD45RAhigh/CD27high T cells. Libraries came from 5' RACE. The sample was run on an Illumina HiSeq 2500. The second PCR ran for roughly 7 to 12 cycles and used a J-beta primer mix along with a sample-barcoded 5' primer. A template-switch 5' adaptor carrying 12 random nucleotides introduced a unique molecular identifier onto each TCR beta cDNA molecule. Each sample yielded at least 3 million CDR3-containing paired-end reads. First-strand cDNA was synthesized from all RNA with the Mint cDNA synthesis kit, primed by a TRBC-specific oligonucleotide. After uracil-DNA glycosylase treatment, a first 18-cycle PCR used universal primers M1SS and BC2_uni_R on all cDNA. Per the authors' processing: For normalization, 1 million high-quality reads were randomly selected from each sample, with every read carrying a distinct molecular identifier. Reads sharing molecular identifiers were discarded rather than binned into consensus sequences. MiTCR, set to a Q25 quality threshold and the strictest error-elimination algorithm, was used for CDR3 identification, clonotype clustering and error correction. A nonparametric unseen species model with Euler transformation was used to estimate lower-bound total TCR beta diversity. In TCRdb, the public reads were trimmed at Q25 with fastp and aligned with MiXCR, with productive beta chains retained. Rows are unified per CDR3 protein, each entry keeping the most common DNA and genes. The authors' filters were not applied to this entry. The sample table contains some 1 million distinct CDR3 sequences; only one count was recorded for under 45% of them. About 20% of the sample is in the top ten clones.

As for this clonotype: Which antigen it targets is not known. No qualities accompany the bases; no much larger clone lies one base away.

The sequencing input was blood. The sequence came from a woman aged 60-75 years in good health. Recombination linked TRBV20-1 to TRBJ1-5, with the D segment identity uncertain. The CDR3 is CSASKGRVSNQPQHF. The DNA sequence is TGCAGTGCTAGCAAGGGCCGAGTCAGCAATCAGCCCCAGCATTTT.